This is a list of T cell receptor beta chains from one sample in a study of early T cells in non-severe SARS-CoV-2 infection. TCRdb processed the 5' RACE reads anew with MiXCR; each CDR3 protein has one entry. The sample lists 55,000 to 85,000 distinct CDR3 sequences, about 9% occurring once. The source material was whole blood, sampled at baseline. Every receptor here comes from an adult who was a healthcare worker with PCR-confirmed SARS-CoV-2 infection or an uninfected control (not recorded which). The conserved cysteine and the conserved F or W are not part of the CDR3 here.

J gene: TRBJ2-7; V gene: TRBV20-1; CDR3 protein: SARQGDRDQN
J gene: TRBJ1-1; V gene: TRBV7-6; CDR3 protein: ASSSGTGYMNTEAF
J gene: TRBJ1-3; V gene: TRBV12-3/TRBV12-4; CDR3 protein: ASSPGLKRGSGNTIY
J gene: TRBJ1-5; V gene: TRBV7-9; CDR3 protein: ASSVIGNQPQH
J gene: TRBJ2-2; V gene: TRBV6-5; CDR3 protein: ASSYGLLNTGELF
J gene: TRBJ1-2; V gene: TRBV24-1; CDR3 protein: ATSVGANYGYT
J gene: TRBJ1-2; V gene: TRBV20-1; CDR3 protein: SARGPLTGTEGGGYT
J gene: TRBJ2-5; V gene: TRBV28; CDR3 protein: ASSNLSGDQETQY
J gene: TRBJ2-2; V gene: TRBV7-2; CDR3 protein: ASSLSQGWPGELF
J gene: TRBJ2-1; V gene: TRBV20-1; CDR3 protein: SARDPEFSYNEQF
J gene: TRBJ2-1; V gene: TRBV20-1; CDR3 protein: SAPSRGSGAHNEQF
J gene: TRBJ2-7; V gene: TRBV20-1; CDR3 protein: SARVTGGCY
J gene: TRBJ1-2; V gene: TRBV7-2; CDR3 protein: ASSSNPGPDYGYT
J gene: TRBJ2-7; V gene: TRBV28; CDR3 protein: ASTTLRGRENEQY
J gene: TRBJ2-3; V gene: TRBV5-1; CDR3 protein: ASSSTSGRSSDTQY
J gene: TRBJ2-2; V gene: TRBV5-4; CDR3 protein: ASSLVGVRTGELF
J gene: TRBJ2-3; V gene: TRBV6-5; CDR3 protein: ATSVKNTQY
J gene: TRBJ1-5; V gene: TRBV10-3; CDR3 protein: AISGPGRGNQPQH
J gene: TRBJ2-5; V gene: TRBV19; CDR3 protein: ASSIEAGETQY
J gene: TRBJ2-1; V gene: TRBV7-9; CDR3 protein: ASSLMGGEYNEQF
J gene: TRBJ1-2; V gene: TRBV19; CDR3 protein: ASSLAPGQNYGYT
J gene: TRBJ2-1; V gene: TRBV19; CDR3 protein: ASNLLADPSGGNEQF
J gene: TRBJ1-6; V gene: TRBV14; CDR3 protein: ASSPHGRNNSPLH
J gene: TRBJ2-1; V gene: TRBV4-3; CDR3 protein: ASSQDISAYNEQF
J gene: TRBJ1-2; V gene: TRBV7-9; CDR3 protein: ASNRDRRANYGYT
J gene: TRBJ2-3; V gene: TRBV18; CDR3 protein: ASSPPNIGWDTDTQY
J gene: TRBJ2-7; V gene: TRBV12-3/TRBV12-4; CDR3 protein: ASSYRPSGRYEQY
J gene: TRBJ1-5; V gene: TRBV7-9; CDR3 protein: ASRLQKGARVKDQPQH
J gene: TRBJ2-7; V gene: TRBV3-1; CDR3 protein: ASSRGASYEQY
J gene: TRBJ2-7; V gene: TRBV5-1; CDR3 protein: ASTKSDGAYEQY
J gene: TRBJ2-5; V gene: TRBV7-3; CDR3 protein: ASSSGLAEETQY
J gene: TRBJ2-2; V gene: TRBV28; CDR3 protein: ASLRNTGELF
J gene: TRBJ2-7; V gene: TRBV4-2; CDR3 protein: ASSQALRGTGVREQY
J gene: TRBJ1-2; V gene: TRBV29-1; CDR3 protein: SVTRGPGGYT
J gene: TRBJ2-2; V gene: TRBV7-2; CDR3 protein: ASSYRQGWNTGELF
J gene: TRBJ2-3; V gene: TRBV6-2/TRBV6-3; CDR3 protein: ASRRTGTTDTQY
J gene: TRBJ2-1; V gene: TRBV11-3; CDR3 protein: ASSTGLGNNEQF
J gene: TRBJ1-5; V gene: TRBV4-2; CDR3 protein: AGPGQEKSATDQPQH
J gene: TRBJ2-3; V gene: TRBV27; CDR3 protein: ASSTPQGQSPSTDTQY
J gene: TRBJ2-5; V gene: TRBV5-1; CDR3 protein: TSSSTSSDWETQY
J gene: TRBJ1-2; V gene: TRBV28; CDR3 protein: ASSFFSQAGYT
J gene: TRBJ1-5; V gene: TRBV6-2/TRBV6-3; CDR3 protein: ASSSRQAWHQPQH
J gene: TRBJ2-7; V gene: TRBV6-1; CDR3 protein: ASSHRVYEQY
J gene: TRBJ2-5; V gene: TRBV28; CDR3 protein: ASSPPGPVETQY
J gene: TRBJ2-5; V gene: TRBV6-2/TRBV6-3; CDR3 protein: ASRTSGRFQETQY
J gene: TRBJ1-1; V gene: TRBV29-1; CDR3 protein: SVRRIGSSTEAF
J gene: TRBJ1-1; V gene: TRBV25-1; CDR3 protein: ASSGGGWNTEAF
J gene: TRBJ2-1; V gene: TRBV9; CDR3 protein: ASSKTGTSSYNEQF
J gene: TRBJ1-1; V gene: TRBV11-2; CDR3 protein: ASSLAGENTEAF
J gene: TRBJ1-6; V gene: TRBV28; CDR3 protein: ASITGFVSPLH
J gene: TRBJ2-7; V gene: TRBV18; CDR3 protein: ASSPPGRVKVYEQY
J gene: TRBJ2-1; V gene: TRBV11-2; CDR3 protein: ASSPTSGRGTYNEQF
J gene: TRBJ2-1; V gene: TRBV20-1; CDR3 protein: SARRLVSSYNEQF